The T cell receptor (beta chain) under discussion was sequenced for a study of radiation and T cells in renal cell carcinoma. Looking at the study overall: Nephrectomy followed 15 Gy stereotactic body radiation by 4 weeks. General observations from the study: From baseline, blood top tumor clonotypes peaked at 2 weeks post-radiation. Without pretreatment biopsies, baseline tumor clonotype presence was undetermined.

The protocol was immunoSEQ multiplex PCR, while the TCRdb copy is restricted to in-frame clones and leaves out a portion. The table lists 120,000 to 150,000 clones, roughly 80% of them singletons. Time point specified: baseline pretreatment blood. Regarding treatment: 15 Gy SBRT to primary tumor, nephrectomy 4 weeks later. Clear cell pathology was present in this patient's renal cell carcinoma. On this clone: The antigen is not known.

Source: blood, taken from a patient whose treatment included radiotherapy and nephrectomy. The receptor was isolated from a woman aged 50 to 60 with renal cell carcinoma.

DNA of the CDR3: TGTGCCAGCAGCCCCGGGACAGGGAAAGACTACGAGCAGTACTTC. Residues: CASSPGTGKDYEQYF. V is TRBV5-4 and J is TRBJ2-7; 9 bases match TRBD1. The CDR3 totals 15 residues. The J segment lost 3 bases and the V segment lost 4 bases, leaving 8 bases of the junction unmatched. Germline values: CDR1 SGHNT, CDR2 YYREEE (reference sequence).